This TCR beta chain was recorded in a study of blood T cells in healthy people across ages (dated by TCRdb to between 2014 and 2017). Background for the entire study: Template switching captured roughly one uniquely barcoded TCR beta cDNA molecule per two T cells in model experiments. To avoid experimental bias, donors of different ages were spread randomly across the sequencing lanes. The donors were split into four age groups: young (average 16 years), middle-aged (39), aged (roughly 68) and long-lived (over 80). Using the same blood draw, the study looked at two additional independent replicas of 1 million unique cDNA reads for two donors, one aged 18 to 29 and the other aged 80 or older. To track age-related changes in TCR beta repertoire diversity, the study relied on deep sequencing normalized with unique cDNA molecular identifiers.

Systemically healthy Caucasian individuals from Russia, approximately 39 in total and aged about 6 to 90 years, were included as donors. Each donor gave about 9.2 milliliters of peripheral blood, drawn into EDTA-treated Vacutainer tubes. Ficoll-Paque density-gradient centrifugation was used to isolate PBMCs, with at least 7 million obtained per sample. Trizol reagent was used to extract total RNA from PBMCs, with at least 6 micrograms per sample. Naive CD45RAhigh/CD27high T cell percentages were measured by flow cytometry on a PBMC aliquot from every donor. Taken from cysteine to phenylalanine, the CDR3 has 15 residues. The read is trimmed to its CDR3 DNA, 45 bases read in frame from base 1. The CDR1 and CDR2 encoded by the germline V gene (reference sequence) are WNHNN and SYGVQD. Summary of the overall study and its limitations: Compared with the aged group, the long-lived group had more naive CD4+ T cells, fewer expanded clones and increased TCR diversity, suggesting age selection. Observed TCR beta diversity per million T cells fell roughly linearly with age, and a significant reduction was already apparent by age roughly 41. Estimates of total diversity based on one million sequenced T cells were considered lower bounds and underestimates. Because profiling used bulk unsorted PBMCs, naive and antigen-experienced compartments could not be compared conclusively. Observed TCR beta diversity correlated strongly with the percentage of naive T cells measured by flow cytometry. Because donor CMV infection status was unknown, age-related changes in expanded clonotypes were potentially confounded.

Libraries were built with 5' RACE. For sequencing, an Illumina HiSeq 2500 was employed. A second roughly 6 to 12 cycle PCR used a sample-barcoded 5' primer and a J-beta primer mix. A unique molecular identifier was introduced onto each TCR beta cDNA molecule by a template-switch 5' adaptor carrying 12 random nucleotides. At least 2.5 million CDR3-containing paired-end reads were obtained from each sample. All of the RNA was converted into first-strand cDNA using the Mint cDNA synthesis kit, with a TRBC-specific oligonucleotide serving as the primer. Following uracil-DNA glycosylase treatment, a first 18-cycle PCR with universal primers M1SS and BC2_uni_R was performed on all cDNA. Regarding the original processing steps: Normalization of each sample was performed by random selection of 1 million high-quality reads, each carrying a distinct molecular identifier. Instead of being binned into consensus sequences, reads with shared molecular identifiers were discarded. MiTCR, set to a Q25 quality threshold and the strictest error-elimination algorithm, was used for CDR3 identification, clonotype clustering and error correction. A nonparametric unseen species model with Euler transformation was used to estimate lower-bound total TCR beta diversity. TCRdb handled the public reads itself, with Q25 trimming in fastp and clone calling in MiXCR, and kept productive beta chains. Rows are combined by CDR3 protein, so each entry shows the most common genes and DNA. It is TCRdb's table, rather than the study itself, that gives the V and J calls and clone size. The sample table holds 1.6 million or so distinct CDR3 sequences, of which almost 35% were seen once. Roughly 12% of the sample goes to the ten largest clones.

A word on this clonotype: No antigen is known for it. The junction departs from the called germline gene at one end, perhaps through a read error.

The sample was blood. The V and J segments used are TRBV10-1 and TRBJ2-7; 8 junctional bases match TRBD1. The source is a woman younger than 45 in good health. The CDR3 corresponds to CTSSEVGQGAYEQYF. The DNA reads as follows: TGCACCAGCAGTGAGGTAGGACAGGGAGCCTACGAGCAGTACTTC.